The clone carrying this T cell receptor (beta chain) was counted a few times. Its antigen is as yet unknown. The sample originates from a study of vaccination and CD4 T cells after COVID-19. Study as a whole: Nasal swab PCR showed SARS-CoV-2 in convalescent patients, under 10 with mild and one with severe disease. In culture, cells were exposed to overlapping spike peptides from SARS-CoV-2, HCoV-NL63, HCoV-OC43 and HCoV-229E.

The Oncomine TCR Beta short-read assay was what sequenced the DNA obtained from cultured CD4+ T cells. TCRdb passed the PCR reads through MiXCR, listing each CDR3 protein once. The data show under 20,000 distinct CDR3 sequences, 35% to 55% seen once. V was pared by 1 base and J by 2 bases, with 8 bases between. Per germline, CDR1 MNHEY and CDR2 SMNVEV (reference sequence). The CDR3 spans 14 residues. Treatment defined: approximately 9-day PBMC culture with coronavirus spike peptide pools or control peptides (ViraFEST assay). Cultures used two million PBMCs per well, approximately 9.8 IU/ml IL-2 and about 10 ug/ml peptides. General study results and limits: Early post-infection timepoints were missing, and relatively few convalescent patients were studied.

V is TRBV27 and J is TRBJ1-2; D is perhaps TRBD1 (6 bases). This sample comprised CD4+ T cells from blood, cultured in vitro, obtained after SARS-CoV-2 vaccination. The receptor was isolated from a human donor who had recovered from COVID-19. The CDR3 protein is CASSLLQGNYGYTF. CDR3 bases: TGTGCCAGCAGTTTATTACAGGGAAACTATGGCTACACCTTC.